This T cell receptor beta chain was captured by sequencing in a study of blood T cell repertoires in COVID-19. Across the whole study: The origin of the acute and convalescent COVID-19 samples was the United States, Italy and Spain.

This clone was recorded only once. Germline CDR1 LGHDT, CDR2 YNNKEL (reference sequence). The length of the CDR3 is 14 residues. V lost 2 bases, J lost 4 bases, and 3 bases stayed unmatched. Here immunoSEQ multiplex PCR was the method, and the copy in TCRdb shows in-frame clones only, minus some. The repertoire holds approximately 200,000 clones, with about 86% as singletons. Sequencing used peripheral blood. This chain joins TRBV3-1 (or the pseudogene TRBV3-2) and TRBJ2-5; 8 bases agree with TRBD1. This TCR derives from a man aged 55-75 years who had recovered from COVID-19. The CDR3 spells CASSQNRGLETQYF. The CDR3 DNA sequence: TGTGCCAGCAGCCAAAACAGGGGGTTAGAGACCCAGTACTTC.